Shown below are 19 T cell receptor beta chains from a single sample sequenced in a study of radiation and T cells in renal cell carcinoma. Here immunoSEQ multiplex PCR was the method, and the copy in TCRdb shows in-frame clones only, minus some. This table holds over 30,000 clones, about 84% found once. The time point is: blood 4 weeks post-SBRT, at nephrectomy. Treatment denoted: 15 Gy SBRT to primary tumor, nephrectomy 4 weeks later. The material sequenced was blood, taken from a patient whose treatment included radiotherapy and nephrectomy. Every receptor here comes from a man in his 60s with renal cell carcinoma.

The chain links TRBV2 to TRBJ2-1, with D perhaps TRBD2 (9 bases). V lost 5 bases and J lost 2, with 19 bases in between. The V gene's germline CDR1 is SNHLY and CDR2 FYNNEI. The CDR3 has 17 residues. The CDR3 sequence: CASSTGGSGRAYNEQFF. In nucleotides, the CDR3 is TGTGCCAGCAGTACAGGGGGTAGCGGGAGAGCCTACAATGAGCAGTTCTTC.

The chain employs TRBV7-9 and TRBJ1-5; 11 nucleotides match TRBD1. Germline V gives CDR1 SEHNR, CDR2 FQNEAQ (reference sequence). J was trimmed by 4 bases and V by 3 bases; bases with no gene match: 5. This CDR3 is built from 16 residues. The CDR3 DNA is TGTGCCAGCAGCTTCTCGGACAGGGGGCGAAATCAGCCCCAGCATTTT. Translating gives CASSFSDRGRNQPQHF. The complete variable domain, with remaining parts taken from reference TRBV7-9 and TRBJ1-5, reads DTGVSQNPRHKITKRGQNVTFRCDPISEHNRLYWYRQTLGQGPEFLTYFQNEAQLEKSRLLSDRFSAERPKGSFSTLEIQRTEQGDSAMYLCASSFSDRGRNQPQHFGDGTRLSIL.

The rearrangement uses TRBV4-1 and TRBJ2-7; D possibly corresponds to TRBD1 (6 bases). The germline CDR1 and CDR2 sequences are MGHRA and YSYEKL. The CDR3 covers 16 residues. Between the trimmed V and J ends, which lost 4 bases and 1 base, there was a span of 17 bases. CDR3 DNA sequence: TGCGCCAGCAGCCCCGACGAGGCAGGGACATCCTACGAGCAGTACTTC. Its translation: CASSPDEAGTSYEQYF.

This clone has a handful of counts. The chain couples TRBV20-1 to TRBJ1-1; no reliable D call. This CDR3 is 11 amino acids long. Trimming cost V 3 bases and J 7 bases, with 9 bases left between them. Germline V gene sequence: CDR1 DFQATT, CDR2 SNEGSKA (reference sequence). The CDR3 protein is CSARTIGEAFF. The CDR3 coding sequence is TGCAGTGCTAGGACTATCGGTGAAGCTTTCTTT.

CDR3 sequence (DNA): TGTGCCAGCAGCCAGCCCTTGGGACTAGCGGGAGGAGAGACCCAGTACTTC. Residues: CASSQPLGLAGGETQYF. The chain is built from TRBV7-2 and TRBJ2-5; TRBD2 matches 15 bases. Trimming at V came to 5 bases and at J to 4 bases, leaving 8 bases not matched to a gene. CDR1 is SGHTA and CDR2 is FQGNSA in the germline V gene. The CDR3 has 17 amino acids.

V is TRBV18 and J is TRBJ1-2; 7 nucleotides line up with TRBD1. The CDR3 sequence is 15 residues long. The V segment lost 3 bases and the J segment 2 bases; nucleotides outside the gene matches: 6. CDR1 KGHSH and CDR2 LQKENI come from the germline V gene. CDR3 loop: CASSPTGDFNYGYTF. The DNA for the CDR3 is TGTGCCAGCTCACCTACAGGGGATTTCAACTATGGCTACACCTTC.

V gene TRBV7-9 combines with J gene TRBJ1-1, with D perhaps TRBD1 (5 bases). Germline CDR1 and CDR2: SEHNR and FQNEAQ (reference sequence). The V end was cut by 6 bases, the J end by 7 bases, with 18 bases between. The CDR3 length is 14 residues. The CDR3 reads CASSPQAGGSEAFF. The CDR3 DNA follows: TGTGCCAGCAGTCCACAGGCCGGGGGGAGTGAAGCTTTCTTT.

The chain is built from TRBV5-4 and TRBJ2-7, with TRBD1 identical over 7 bases. V lost 0 bases to trimming and J lost 1 base; unmatched junction nucleotides: 4. Germline CDR1 and CDR2: SGHNT and YYREEE (reference sequence). The CDR3 is 15 residues long. In DNA, the CDR3 is TGTGCCAGCAGCTTGGACAGGGGTGGTTCCTACGAGCAGTACTTC. This gives the protein CASSLDRGGSYEQYF.

V gene TRBV2 combines with J gene TRBJ1-3; perhaps TRBD1 as D (5 bases). The CDR3 consists of 14 residues. V shed 2 bases and J shed 2 bases, with 7 bases lying between them. The germline CDR1 and CDR2 sequences are SNHLY and FYNNEI. CDR3: CASSEPRAGNTIYF. DNA for the CDR3: TGTGCCAGCAGTGAACCCAGGGCTGGAAACACCATATATTTT.

The chain combines TRBV6-5 with TRBJ1-1; D unclear. Per the germline V gene, CDR1 is MNHEY and CDR2 is SVGAGI. Trimming shortened V by 4 bases and J by 0 bases, and 12 bases separated the two germline ends. The CDR3 consists of 15 residues. The CDR3, as DNA: TGTGCCAGCAGTTTCATAGGCCAGATGAACACTGAAGCTTTCTTT. This translates into CASSFIGQMNTEAFF.

The rearrangement links TRBV9 to TRBJ2-3; 7 bases fit TRBD2. V lost 1 base and J lost 5; bases outside the gene matches: 7. Looked up from germline, CDR1 is SGDLS and CDR2 is YYNGEE. The CDR3 extends over 15 amino acids. CDR3 DNA: TGTGCCAGCAGCGTACTTGGCGGGAGAGTAGATACGCAGTATTTT. Its translation: CASSVLGGRVDTQYF.

The chain uses TRBV11-2 and TRBJ2-1; 8 bases match TRBD2. Germline lookup yields CDR1 SGHAT and CDR2 FQNNGV. The J segment lost 0 bases and the V segment lost 2 bases, leaving 6 bases of the junction unmatched. The CDR3 length is 17 residues. CDR3 sequence reads: CASSLKGLESSYNEQFF. CDR3 in DNA: TGTGCCAGCAGCTTAAAGGGACTAGAGAGCTCCTACAATGAGCAGTTCTTC. Full variable domain (outside the CDR3, taken from reference TRBV11-2 and TRBJ2-1): EAGVAQSPRYKIIEKRQSVAFWCNPISGHATLYWYQQILGQGPKLLIQFQNNGVVDDSQLPKDRFSAERLKGVDSTLKIQPAKLEDSAVYLCASSLKGLESSYNEQFFGPGTRLTVL.

The J gene is TRBJ2-1, the V gene TRBV30, with D possibly TRBD2 on 6 matching bases. The CDR3 contains 12 residues. Trimming left V 5 bases short and J 15 bases short, with 20 bases between. Germline V gene sequence: CDR1 GTSNPN, CDR2 SVGIG (reference sequence). Here the CDR3 reads CAWQVVGRGRFF. CDR3 DNA: TGTGCCTGGCAGGTTGTCGGGAGAGGTCGGTTCTTC.

This chain uses TRBV5-1 with TRBJ1-2; weak D call: TRBD1 (6 bases). This CDR3 has 15 amino acids. V shed 3 bases and J shed 4 bases, with 16 bases lying between them. In germline, CDR1 is SGHRS, CDR2 YFSETQ. The CDR3 protein is CASSSLQGAGYGYTF. Written as DNA, the CDR3 is TGCGCCAGCAGCTCGTTACAGGGAGCTGGCTATGGCTACACCTTC.

The rearrangement links TRBV6-1 to TRBJ2-1; D might be TRBD1 (5 bases). CDR1 is MNHNS, CDR2 SASEGT, per germline. Trimming shortened V by 7 bases and J by 2 bases, and 9 bases separated the two germline ends. The CDR3 totals 13 residues. CDR3 nucleotide sequence: TGTGCCAGCACCCAGACAGCCTACAATGAGCAGTTCTTC. Translated: CASTQTAYNEQFF.

The chain links TRBV10-3 to TRBJ2-1, with TRBD2 identical over 8 bases. This CDR3 has 12 amino acids. CDR1 is ENHRY, CDR2 SYGVKD, per germline. With 11 bases clipped from V and 6 bases from J, the junction kept 6 bases outside the gene matches. The DNA for the CDR3 is TGTGCCGTCTCTGGGACTAGCAATGAGCAGTTCTTC. Protein: CAVSGTSNEQFF.

This chain uses TRBV14 with TRBJ1-4, with D maybe TRBD1 (6 bases). Germline-derived CDR1 and CDR2 are SGHDN and FVKESK. V dropped 0 bases and J dropped 8 bases, with 10 bases sitting between them. The CDR3 is made up of 14 amino acids. The CDR3 sequence is CASSQDRGREKLFF. The CDR3 bases are TGTGCCAGCAGCCAAGATCGGGGGCGAGAAAAACTGTTTTTT. The full variable domain, completed using reference TRBV14 and TRBJ1-4, is EAGVTQFPSHSVIEKGQTVTLRCDPISGHDNLYWYRRVMGKEIKFLLHFVKESKQDESGMPNNRFLAERTGGTYSTLKVQPAELEDSGVYFCASSQDRGREKLFFGSGTQLSVL.

This chain uses TRBV11-2 with TRBJ2-1, with D unresolved. This CDR3 region has 14 residues. V dropped 1 base and J dropped 9 bases, with 13 bases sitting between them. Germline CDR1 is SGHAT and CDR2 is FQNNGV. CDR3 DNA sequence: TGTGCCAGCAGCTTAGTCTGGCTCTTCCCTGAGCAGTTCTTC. This sequence encodes CASSLVWLFPEQFF.

The V gene is TRBV27, the J gene TRBJ2-7; tentative D call: TRBD2 (6 bases). CDR3 size: 13 residues. In germline, CDR1 is MNHEY, CDR2 SMNVEV (reference sequence). Trimming pared 6 bases from V and 3 bases from J, leaving 12 bases between. CDR3 DNA sequence: TGTGCCAGCAGACGGGACTCCTTCTACGAGCAGTACTTC. It codes for CASRRDSFYEQYF.